These 18 T cell receptor beta chains share one sample of origin, sequenced in a study of long-term antiretroviral therapy in people with HIV (dated 2022 in TCRdb). The immunoSEQ hsTCRB v3.0 assay was used at survey level resolution to sequence the TRB variable region. TCRdb carries this immuneACCESS record with in-frame sequences only. Its versions omit some clonotypes, under half of them owing to an unresolved V gene in the studies checked, with the rest unexplained. The sample table holds around 21,000 clones, of which around four fifths were seen once. More than 3.5% of the sample goes to the ten largest clones. Sample: unsorted PBMCs, taken about 6.1 years after starting antiretroviral therapy. The receptor source for this set is a man between 25 and 39 years old with HIV.

The chain joins TRBV28 to TRBJ2-3; the D gene is possibly TRBD1 (6 bases). The V and J ends lost 4 bases and 5 bases respectively, with 19 bases between them. This CDR3 has 16 residues. From germline, CDR1 is MDHEN and CDR2 SYDVKM. The CDR3 loop is CASSYPMDSGKDTQYF. CDR3 DNA: TGTGCCAGCAGTTACCCTATGGACAGTGGAAAAGATACGCAGTATTTT.

The J gene is TRBJ1-2, the V gene TRBV6-5; D might be TRBD1 (6 bases). The ends were cut back, 0 bases at V and 2 bases at J, with 10 bases in the middle. This CDR3 contains 15 residues. CDR1 MNHEY and CDR2 SVGAGI come from the germline V gene. CDR3 bases: TGTGCCAGCAGTTACTCATGGACAGCAAACTATGGCTACACCTTC. Amino acids: CASSYSWTANYGYTF.

The V and J genes are TRBV5-6 and TRBJ1-2, with TRBD1 identical over 7 bases. Germline V CDR1 and CDR2: SGHDT, YYEEEE. V trimming: 5 bases; J trimming: 7 bases; junction bases outside the gene matches: 11. CDR3 length equals 14 residues. The CDR3 region is CASSLNRGSTGYTF. The CDR3 nucleotides read TGTGCCAGCAGTCTTAACAGGGGATCCACTGGCTACACCTTC.

This chain uses TRBV19 with TRBJ1-5; perhaps TRBD1 as D (6 bases). CDR1 is LNHDA, CDR2 SQIVND, per germline (reference sequence). The V and J ends lost 5 bases and 0 bases respectively, with 14 bases between them. This CDR3 region has 16 residues. The CDR3 spells CASSDKDSYSNQPQHF. The CDR3 DNA follows: TGTGCCAGTAGTGATAAGGACAGTTATAGCAATCAGCCCCAGCATTTT. Supplemented by reference TRBV19 and TRBJ1-5, the full variable domain reads DGGITQSPKYLFRKEGQNVTLSCEQNLNHDAMYWYRQDPGQGLRLIYYSQIVNDFQKGDIAEGYSVSREKKESFPLTVTSAQKNPTAFYLCASSDKDSYSNQPQHFGDGTRLSIL.

The V gene is TRBV21-1, the J gene TRBJ2-1; the tabulated D call, TRBD2, remains unverified against the DNA. TRBV21-1 is annotated as a pseudogene. This CDR3 is 17 amino acids long. The CDR3 protein is CASRWPKGGGFLDEQFF. In nucleotides, the CDR3 is TGTGCCAGCAGGTGGCCGAAGGGGGGGGGCTTTCTGGATGAGCAGTTCTTC.

The rearrangement joins TRBV6-5 to TRBJ1-5; 9 bases are a match to TRBD1. The germline gives CDR1 MNHEY, CDR2 SVGAGI. CDR3 length equals 15 residues. The V segment lost 6 bases and the J segment 6 bases; nucleotides outside the gene matches: 9. The CDR3 region has the DNA TGTGCCAGCAGCGATGGGGACAGGGAGCGTCAGCCCCAGCATTTT. Its protein product is CASSDGDRERQPQHF.

The chain has TRBV7-8 and TRBJ2-2; no clear D. CDR1 is SGHVS, CDR2 FQNEAQ, per germline. CDR3 size: 15 residues. V was pared by 0 bases and J by 1 base, with 6 bases between. CDR3: CASSLAEWNTGELFF. DNA for the CDR3: TGTGCCAGCAGCTTAGCGGAGTGGAACACCGGGGAGCTGTTTTTT.

The V and J genes are TRBV27 and TRBJ2-3; 11 bases are shared with TRBD2. CDR1 and CDR2 from the germline V gene are MNHEY and SMNVEV (reference sequence). Trimming took 5 bases from V and 4 from J; bases not matched to a gene: 17. The CDR3 is made up of 19 amino acids. The CDR3 sequence is CASSIIAGGPGGLSDTQYF. CDR3 DNA sequence: TGTGCCAGCAGTATCATAGCGGGAGGGCCGGGTGGGCTCTCAGATACGCAGTATTTT.

The chain recombines TRBV6-5 with TRBJ1-1; 7 bases are a match to TRBD1. Germline CDR1 and CDR2: MNHEY and SVGAGI. CDR3 size: 14 residues. The junction had 15 bases not matched to a gene; V was cut back by 8 bases and J by 9 bases. The CDR3 nucleotides read TGTGCCAGCGCCCATCCCGCGGACAGGTTAAAAGCTTTCTTT. Translating gives CASAHPADRLKAFF.

The chain is built from TRBV28 and TRBJ2-3; 9 nucleotides align to TRBD2. Trimming cost V 8 bases and J 5 bases; bases outside gene matches: 11. There are 15 residues in the CDR3. Germline V gene sequence: CDR1 MDHEN, CDR2 SYDVKM. The CDR3 coding sequence is TGTGCCAGCGCCCTCGGGGCGGGAGGGTTAGATACGCAGTATTTT. The encoded protein is CASALGAGGLDTQYF.

The chain has TRBV7-2 and TRBJ1-1; unclear D gene. The CDR3 totals 13 residues. From germline, CDR1 is SGHTA and CDR2 FQGNSA. V lost 4 bases and J 5 bases, leaving 11 bases between the germline ends. The CDR3 is CASSSTGRTEAFF. CDR3 DNA: TGTGCCAGCAGCTCCACGGGAAGGACTGAAGCTTTCTTT.

V gene TRBV7-8 combines with J gene TRBJ1-2, with a weak D call TRBD1 (5 bases). Germline-derived CDR1 and CDR2 are SGHVS and FQNEAQ. The V gene lost 4 bases and the J gene lost 6 bases, with 21 bases spanning the gap. There are 16 residues in the CDR3. CDR3 bases: TGTGCCAGCAGCTGGGACGGGGTCCACTCCCCCAATGGCTACACCTTC. The encoded protein is CASSWDGVHSPNGYTF.

J is TRBJ2-1 and V is TRBV10-3, with TRBD2 as a possible D gene (6 bases). Germline-derived CDR1 and CDR2 are ENHRY and SYGVKD. CDR3 length: 17 amino acids. V dropped 0 bases and J dropped 6 bases, with 18 bases sitting between them. The CDR3 DNA reads as TGTGCCATCAGTGAGTCGAACCTAGCGACCGTTGGCAATGAGCAGTTCTTC. The encoded protein is CAISESNLATVGNEQFF.

V is TRBV15 and J is TRBJ1-2, with D unclear. CDR1 is LNHNV and CDR2 is YYDKDF in the germline V gene (reference sequence). The CDR3 contains 13 residues. With 1 base removed from V and 2 bases from J, the gap between germline ends came to 5 bases. The CDR3 sequence: CATSRAGNYGYTF. In DNA form, the CDR3 reads TGTGCCACCAGCAGAGCCGGGAACTATGGCTACACCTTC.

The rearrangement joins TRBV7-2 to TRBJ2-4; maybe TRBD1 (5 bases). Trimming removed 5 bases at V and 2 bases at J, with 10 bases between. The CDR3 is 14 amino acids. The germline V gene encodes CDR1 SGHTA and CDR2 FQGNSA. CDR3 bases: TGTGCCAGCAGCCCAGGGAATACCAAAAACATTCAGTACTTC. This translates into CASSPGNTKNIQYF.

This clone was found a few times. V usage is TRBV6-1 and J usage is TRBJ1-6, with 9 bases aligning to TRBD1. The CDR3 has 15 amino acids. The V and J ends lost 4 bases and 7 bases, in that order; junction bases with no gene match: 5. CDR1 and CDR2 from the germline V gene are MNHNS and SASEGT. The CDR3 protein is CASSASGTGNSPLHF. The CDR3 DNA follows: TGTGCCAGCAGTGCATCCGGGACAGGGAATTCACCCCTCCACTTT.

This chain uses TRBV5-6 with TRBJ1-5; D not certain. The length of the CDR3 is 15 residues. In germline, CDR1 is SGHDT, CDR2 YYEEEE. Trimming took 1 base from V and 1 from J, leaving 9 bases between them. The CDR3 bases are TGTGCCAGCAGCTTGTGGGCCATAAGCAATCAGCCCCAGCATTTT. This sequence encodes CASSLWAISNQPQHF.

The gene calls are TRBV18 and TRBJ2-1; no reliable D call. V lost 6 bases and J lost 6, with 24 bases in between. The CDR3 consists of 17 residues. Looked up from germline, CDR1 is KGHSH and CDR2 is LQKENI. The CDR3: CASSPDGAPEPRNEQFF. CDR3 nucleotides: TGTGCCAGCTCCCCCGACGGAGCCCCCGAACCTCGCAATGAGCAGTTCTTC.